This TCR beta chain was identified during a study of response to subunit inactivated influenza vaccine. This clonotype has only a few counts. Its antigen remains unknown. The germline gives CDR1 MDHEN, CDR2 SYDVKM. The CDR3 length is 15 residues. Trimming removed 6 bases from V and 0 bases from J; junction bases left unmatched: 3. Via MiXCR, TCRdb re-called the RT-PCR reads, giving one row per CDR3 protein. In the table there are hundreds of thousands of distinct CDR3 sequences, 25% of which are singletons. Study-level findings and limits: Each seasonal influenza vaccination recruits few new T cells, the authors suggested.

This chain links TRBV28 with TRBJ2-2; 8 bases are a match to TRBD1. The sample here was CD4+ T cells sorted from PBMCs, taken more than 4 days after vaccination. The TCR originated in a man in his fifties or sixties who received an inactivated influenza vaccine. CDR3 nucleotides: TGTGCCAGCAGAAAGGGACAGGCGAACACCGGGGAGCTGTTTTTT. It is translated as CASRKGQANTGELFF.